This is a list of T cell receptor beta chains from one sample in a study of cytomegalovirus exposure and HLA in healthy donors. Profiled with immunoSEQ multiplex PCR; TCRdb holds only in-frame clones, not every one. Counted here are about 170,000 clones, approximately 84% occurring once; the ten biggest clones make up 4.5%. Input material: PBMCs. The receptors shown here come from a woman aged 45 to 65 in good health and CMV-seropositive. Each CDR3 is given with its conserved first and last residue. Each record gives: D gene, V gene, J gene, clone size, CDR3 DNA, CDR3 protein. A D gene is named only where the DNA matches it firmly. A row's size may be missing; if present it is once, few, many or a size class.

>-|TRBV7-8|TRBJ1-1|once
TGTGCCAGCAGCTCAAACCCCCCAGACAGATCTTCTGAAGCTTTCTTT
CASSSNPPDRSSEAFF
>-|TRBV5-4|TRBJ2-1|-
TGTGCCAGCAGCCCCTTGATACTAGCTAATGAGCAGTTCTTC
CASSPLILANEQFF
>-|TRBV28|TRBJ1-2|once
TGTGCCAGCAGTTTAGCCGGGGGGGTGTACTACTATGGCTACACCTTC
CASSLAGGVYYYGYTF
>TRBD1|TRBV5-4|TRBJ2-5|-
TGTGCCAGCAGCACCACAGGGGTTGAGACCCAGTACTTC
CASSTTGVETQYF
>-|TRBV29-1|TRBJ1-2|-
TGCAGCGCTCACGACAGTAACTATGGCTACACCTTC
CSAHDSNYGYTF
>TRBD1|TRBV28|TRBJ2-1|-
TGTGCCAGCAGCAACACTAACAGGGGAAGGCAGTTCTTC
CASSNTNRGRQFF
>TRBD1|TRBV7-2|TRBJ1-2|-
TGTGCCAGCAGCTTAGGAGGACAGGGCAACTATGGCTACACCTTC
CASSLGGQGNYGYTF
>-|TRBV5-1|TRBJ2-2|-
TGCGCCAGCAGCTTGGAAACAGACAGTCGGGCCGGGGAGCTGTTTTTT
CASSLETDSRAGELFF
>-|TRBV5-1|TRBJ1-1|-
TGCGCCAGCAGCTTTACAGCGAACACTGAAGCTTTCTTT
CASSFTANTEAFF
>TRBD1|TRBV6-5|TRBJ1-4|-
TGTGCCAGCAGTTACGGACAGGCAACTAATGAAAAACTGTTTTTT
CASSYGQATNEKLFF
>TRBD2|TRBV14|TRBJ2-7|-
TGTGCCAGCAGCCCTCGGGGGACTAGTAGCCACGAGCAGTACTTC
CASSPRGTSSHEQYF
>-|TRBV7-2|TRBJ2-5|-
TGTGCCAGCAGCTTCTCCAGGGTCCAAGAGACCCAGTACTTC
CASSFSRVQETQYF
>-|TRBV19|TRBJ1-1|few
TGTGCCAGTAGTCGGTTGGAGACTGAAGCTTTCTTT
CASSRLETEAFF
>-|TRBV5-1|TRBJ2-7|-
TGCGCCAGCAGCTACGACATCTCTTACGAGCAGTACTTC
CASSYDISYEQYF
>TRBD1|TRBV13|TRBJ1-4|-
TGTGCCAGCAGTTGGATAGGGGGCGGGGATGAAAAACTGTTTTTT
CASSWIGGGDEKLFF
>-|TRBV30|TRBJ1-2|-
TGTGCCTGGAAAAGTGGAGGGTACTACACCTTC
CAWKSGGYYTF
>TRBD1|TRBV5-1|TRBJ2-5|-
TGCGCCAGCAGCTTGGGACAGGGGGACGAAGAGACCCAGTACTTC
CASSLGQGDEETQYF
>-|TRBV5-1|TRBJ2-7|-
TGCGCCAGCACGACCTCAACGAGGAACGAGCAGTACTTC
CASTTSTRNEQYF
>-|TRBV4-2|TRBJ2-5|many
TGTGCCAGCAGCCAAGATCACGGGGGCCAAGAGACCCAGTACTTC
CASSQDHGGQETQYF
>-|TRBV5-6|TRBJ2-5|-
TGTGCCAGCAGCCCCACGGGACTTCTGAGCGGGGAGACCCAGTACTTC
CASSPTGLLSGETQYF
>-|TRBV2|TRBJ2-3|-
TGTGCCAGCAACTCCGGCGGCACGAGCACAGATACGCAGTATTTT
CASNSGGTSTDTQYF
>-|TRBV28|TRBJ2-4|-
TGTGCCAGCAGCTCGGGGGGCCTAGCCAAAAACATTCAGTACTTC
CASSSGGLAKNIQYF
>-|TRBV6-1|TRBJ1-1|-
TGTGCCAGCAGTCACCCCGTAGGAACGGGGGCTGAAGCTTTCTTT
CASSHPVGTGAEAFF
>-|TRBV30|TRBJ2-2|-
TGTGCCTGGAGTCCCCGTCCCCTTTTCGGGGAGCTGTTTTTT
CAWSPRPLFGELFF
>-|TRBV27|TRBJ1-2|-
TGTGCCAGCAGCAAAACAGCTGGTATGTTTGATGGCGGCTACACCTTC
CASSKTAGMFDGGYTF
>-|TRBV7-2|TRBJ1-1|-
TGTGCCAGCAGCCCACAGTTGAACACTGAAGCTTTCTTT
CASSPQLNTEAFF
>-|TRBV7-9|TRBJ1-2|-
TGTGCCATTGCGGGGGTGGGTAGTCCTAACTATGGCTACACCTTC
CAIAGVGSPNYGYTF
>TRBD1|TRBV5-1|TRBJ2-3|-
TGCGCCAGCAGCAGAGGACAGGGGGGGGTCGATACGCAGTATTTT
CASSRGQGGVDTQYF
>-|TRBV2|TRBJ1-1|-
TGTGCCAGCAGTAAAGGGGCTTTGGACACTGAAGCTTTCTTT
CASSKGALDTEAFF
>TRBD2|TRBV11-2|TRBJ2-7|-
TGTGCCAGCAGCCCACCCGGACTAGCGGGTACCTACGAGCAGTACTTC
CASSPPGLAGTYEQYF
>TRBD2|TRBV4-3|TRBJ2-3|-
TGCGCCAGCAGCCACGGTAGCGGGGGGGCAGCAGATACGCAGTATTTT
CASSHGSGGAADTQYF
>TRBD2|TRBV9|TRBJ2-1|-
TGTGCCAGCAGCACACTAGCGGGAGGAATGTATGAGCAGTTCTTC
CASSTLAGGMYEQFF
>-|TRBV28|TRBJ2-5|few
TGTGCCAGCAGTTTTGACACCACTCGGACCCAGTACTTC
CASSFDTTRTQYF
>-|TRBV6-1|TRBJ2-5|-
TGTGCCGGCCGGGGGGCACAGTACCAAGAGACCCAGTACTTC
CAGRGAQYQETQYF
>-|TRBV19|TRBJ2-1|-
TGTGCCAGTAGTACCGGGATCTTAAACAATGAGCAGTTCTTC
CASSTGILNNEQFF
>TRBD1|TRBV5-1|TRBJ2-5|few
TGCGCCAGCAGCTTGGGACAGGGCGTGAAGACCCAGTACTTC
CASSLGQGVKTQYF
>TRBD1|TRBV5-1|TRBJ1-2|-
TGCGCCAGCAGCTTTCAGGGACAGGGTTATGGCTACACCTTC
CASSFQGQGYGYTF
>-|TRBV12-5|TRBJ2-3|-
TGTGCTAGTGGTTTTGCTGCTAGCCCCACAGATACGCAGTATTTT
CASGFAASPTDTQYF
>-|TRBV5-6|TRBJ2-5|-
TGTGCCAGCAGCTTGCGGTGGAGCCCCCAAGAGACCCAGTACTTC
CASSLRWSPQETQYF
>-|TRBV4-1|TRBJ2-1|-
TGCGCCAGCAGCCAAGATTACGGGACTCCGAATAGGGAGCAGTTCTTC
CASSQDYGTPNREQFF
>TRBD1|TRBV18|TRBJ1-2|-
TGTGCCAGCTCACCACAGGAAAGCAGGGGGGACTATGGCTACACCTTC
CASSPQESRGDYGYTF
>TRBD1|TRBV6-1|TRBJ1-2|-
TGTGCCAGCAGCCAAGGGGGACAGATTAACTATGGCTACACCTTC
CASSQGGQINYGYTF
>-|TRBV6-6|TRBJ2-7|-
TGTGCCAGCAGTAAGGACAGCTACGAGCAGTACTTC
CASSKDSYEQYF
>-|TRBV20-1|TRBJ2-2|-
TGCAGTGCCGAGGGTCCGGGGGAGCTGTTTTTT
CSAEGPGELFF
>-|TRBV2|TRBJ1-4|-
TGTGCCAGCAGGGTACTTGCAACTAATGAAAAACTGTTTTTT
CASRVLATNEKLFF
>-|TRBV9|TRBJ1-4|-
TGTGCCAGCAGCGTGGGGGGTAATGAAAAACTGTTTTTT
CASSVGGNEKLFF
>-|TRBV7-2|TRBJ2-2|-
TGTGCCAGCAGCCCCCAGTTGTCCGGGGAGCTGTTTTTT
CASSPQLSGELFF
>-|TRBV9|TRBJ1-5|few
TGTGCCAGCAGCGTAGAGGCCGGGTCCTCGGTGAATCAGCCCCAGCATTTT
CASSVEAGSSVNQPQHF
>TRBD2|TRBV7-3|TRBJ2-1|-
TGTGCCAGCAGCCCAGCGGGGGGCTGGAATGAGCAGTTCTTC
CASSPAGGWNEQFF
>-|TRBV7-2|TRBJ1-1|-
TGTGCCAGCAGCTTAGCCCGCGGGTACACTGAAGCTTTCTTT
CASSLARGYTEAFF
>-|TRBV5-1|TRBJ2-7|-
TGCGCCAGCAGCTTTGAAAAAACGGGGAGGAGACGCGAGCAGTACTTC
CASSFEKTGRRREQYF
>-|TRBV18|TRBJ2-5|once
TGTGCCAGCTCACCACGGGGTCGAACAGGGACGGCGCAGTACTTC
CASSPRGRTGTAQYF
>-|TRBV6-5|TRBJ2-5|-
TGTGCCAGCAGTACCCCGGGGGGCGCGGAAGAGACCCAGTACTTC
CASSTPGGAEETQYF
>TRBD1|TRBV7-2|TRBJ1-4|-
TGTGCCAGCAGCCCCCCGGGACAGGCTGGCGAAAAACTGTTTTTT
CASSPPGQAGEKLFF
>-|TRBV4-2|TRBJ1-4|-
TGTGCCAGCAGCCAGAGCCCTGACCTCTTCGGAGGGGAAAAACTGTTTTTT
CASSQSPDLFGGEKLFF
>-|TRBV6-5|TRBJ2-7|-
TGTGCCAGCAGGACGTACAGCTCCTACGAGCAGTACTTC
CASRTYSSYEQYF
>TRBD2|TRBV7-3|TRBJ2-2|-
TGTGCCAGCAGCTTTTGGCTAGCGGGACGCACCGGGGAGCTGTTTTTT
CASSFWLAGRTGELFF
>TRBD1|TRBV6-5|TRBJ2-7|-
TGTGCCAGCAGTTTTTCCGGGACAGGGTCCTACGAGCAGTACTTC
CASSFSGTGSYEQYF